This TCR beta chain is from a study of early stage breast cancer tumors. Produced via immunoSEQ multiplex PCR; TCRdb's table is partial and in-frame only. The top ten hold about 14% of the sample, which has 6,500 to 8,000 clones, about three fifths seen once. Sampling of the adjacent normal breast tissue occurred roughly 2-4.5 cm from the tumor. Study observations and caveats: Chain pairing and CD4, CD8 or FOXP3 expression were not captured. Tumor and normal breast were distinguished via blood comparison in about 90% of the 16 patients.

CDR1 and CDR2 (germline): SSHAT, FNYEAQ (reference sequence). The CDR3 covers 15 residues. Concerning this clone itself: Its antigen remains unidentified. Germline and junction disagree at one end, which may indicate a read error.

The rearrangement joins TRBV7-7 to TRBJ2-1, with D possibly TRBD2 on 6 matching bases. Sequenced material: normal breast tissue next to the tumor. This TCR was sampled from a person aged 50 to 59 with breast cancer. For the CDR3, the DNA is TGTGCTAGCAGCTTAGATGGCGACGGGACTTCGGAGCAGTTCTTC. Encoded protein: CASSLDGDGTSEQFF. The whole variable domain, remainder taken from reference TRBV7-7 and TRBJ2-1, is GAGVSQSPRYKVTKRGQDVTLRCDPISSHATLYWYQQALGQGPEFLTYFNYEAQPDKSGLPSDRFSAERPEGSISTLTIQRTEQRDSAMYRCASSLDGDGTSEQFFGPGTRLTVL.